The present T cell receptor beta chain was sequenced within a study of blood T cell repertoires in COVID-19. Per germline, CDR1 SGHVS and CDR2 FQNEAQ. The CDR3 consists of 13 residues. V was pared by 5 bases and J by 4 bases, with 4 bases of the junction left unmatched. Sequencing used immunoSEQ multiplex PCR; TCRdb keeps in-frame clones, though not all of them. The sample includes roughly 100,000 clones, approximately 91% of them seen just once. V usage is TRBV7-8 and J usage is TRBJ2-7; 8 nucleotides align to TRBD1. This clonotype was sampled from a man between 18 and 29 years old with acute or convalescent COVID-19. Source material: peripheral blood. The CDR3 sequence is CASSIRGPYEQYF. The DNA of the CDR3 is TGTGCCAGCAGCATCAGGGGGCCGTACGAGCAGTACTTC. The full variable domain, completed using reference TRBV7-8 and TRBJ2-7, is GAGVSQSPRYKVAKRGQDVALRCDPISGHVSLFWYQQALGQGPEFLTYFQNEAQLDKSGLPSDRFFAERPEGSVSTLKIQRTQQEDSAVYLCASSIRGPYEQYFGPGTRLTVT.